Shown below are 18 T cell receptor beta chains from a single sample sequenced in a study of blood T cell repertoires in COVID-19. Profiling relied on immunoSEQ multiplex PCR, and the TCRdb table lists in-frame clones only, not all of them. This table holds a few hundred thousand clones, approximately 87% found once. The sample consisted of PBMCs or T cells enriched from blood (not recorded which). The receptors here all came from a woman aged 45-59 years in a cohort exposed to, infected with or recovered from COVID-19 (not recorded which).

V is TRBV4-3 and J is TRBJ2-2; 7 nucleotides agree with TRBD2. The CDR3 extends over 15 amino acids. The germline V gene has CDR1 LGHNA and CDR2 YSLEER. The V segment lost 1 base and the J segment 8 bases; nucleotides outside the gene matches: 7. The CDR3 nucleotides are TGCGCCAGCAGCCAAGGGTGGGGAGGGATTGGGGAGCTGTTTTTT. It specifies CASSQGWGGIGELFF.

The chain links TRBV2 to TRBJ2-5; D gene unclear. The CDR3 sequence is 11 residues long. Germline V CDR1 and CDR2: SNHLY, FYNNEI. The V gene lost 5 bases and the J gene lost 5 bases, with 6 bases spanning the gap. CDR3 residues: CASSFGETQYF. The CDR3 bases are TGTGCCAGCAGTTTCGGGGAGACCCAGTACTTC.

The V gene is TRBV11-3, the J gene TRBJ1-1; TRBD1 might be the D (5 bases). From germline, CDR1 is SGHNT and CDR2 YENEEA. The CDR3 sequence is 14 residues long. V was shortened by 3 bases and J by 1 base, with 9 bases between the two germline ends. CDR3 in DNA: TGTGCCAGCAGCTTTGCAGGGCCGAACACTGAAGCTTTCTTT. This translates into CASSFAGPNTEAFF.

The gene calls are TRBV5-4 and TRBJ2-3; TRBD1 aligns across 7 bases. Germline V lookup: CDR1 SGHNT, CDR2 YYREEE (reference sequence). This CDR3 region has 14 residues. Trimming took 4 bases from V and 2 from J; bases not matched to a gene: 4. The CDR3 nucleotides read TGTGCCAGCAGCACAGGGACAGTCACAGATACGCAGTATTTT. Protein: CASSTGTVTDTQYF.

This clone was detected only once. The CDR3 DNA reads TGTGCCAGCAGCCCTCTCGCGGCAAGCACAGATACGCAGTATTTT. It specifies CASSPLAASTDTQYF. This chain links TRBV5-4 with TRBJ2-3; D unresolved. V was clipped by 4 bases and J by 0 bases, with 12 bases between them. There are 15 residues in the CDR3. Germline V gene data show CDR1 as SGHNT and CDR2 as YYREEE (reference sequence).

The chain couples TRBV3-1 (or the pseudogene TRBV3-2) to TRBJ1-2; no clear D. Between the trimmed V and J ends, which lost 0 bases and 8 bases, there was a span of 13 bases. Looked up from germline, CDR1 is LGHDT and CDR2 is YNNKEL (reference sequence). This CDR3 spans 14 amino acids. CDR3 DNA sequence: TGTGCCAGCAGCCAAGACGCGGGCCTGGGGGGCTACACCTTC. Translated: CASSQDAGLGGYTF.

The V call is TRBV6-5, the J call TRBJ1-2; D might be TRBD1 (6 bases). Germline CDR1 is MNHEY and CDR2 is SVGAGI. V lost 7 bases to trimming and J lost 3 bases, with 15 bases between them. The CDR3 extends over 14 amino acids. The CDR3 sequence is CASTFVTGYYGYTF. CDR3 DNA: TGTGCCAGCACCTTCGTAACAGGGTACTATGGCTACACCTTC.

The CDR3 DNA follows: TGTGCCAGTAAAAGTTCAGGTGGTCGTCATAATTCACCCCTCCACTTT. This codes for CASKSSGGRHNSPLHF. J is TRBJ1-6 and V is TRBV19; D is unclear. V shed 7 bases and J shed 5 bases, with 18 bases lying between them. CDR1 and CDR2 (germline): LNHDA, SQIVND (reference sequence). The CDR3 covers 16 residues.

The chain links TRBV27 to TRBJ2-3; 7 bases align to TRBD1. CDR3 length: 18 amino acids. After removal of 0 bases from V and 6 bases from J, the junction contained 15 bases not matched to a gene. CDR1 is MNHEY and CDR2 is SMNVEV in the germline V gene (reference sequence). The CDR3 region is CASSLSRTGRGGWDTQYF. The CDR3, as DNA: TGTGCCAGCAGTTTATCGCGGACAGGACGAGGGGGTTGGGATACGCAGTATTTT.

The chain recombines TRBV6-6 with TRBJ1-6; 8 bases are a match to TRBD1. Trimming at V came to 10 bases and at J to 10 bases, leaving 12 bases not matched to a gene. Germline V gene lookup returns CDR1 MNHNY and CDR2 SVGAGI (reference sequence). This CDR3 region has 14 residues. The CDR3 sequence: CATKPAGGGSPLHF. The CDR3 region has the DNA TGTGCCACCAAACCAGCAGGGGGCGGATCACCCCTCCACTTT.

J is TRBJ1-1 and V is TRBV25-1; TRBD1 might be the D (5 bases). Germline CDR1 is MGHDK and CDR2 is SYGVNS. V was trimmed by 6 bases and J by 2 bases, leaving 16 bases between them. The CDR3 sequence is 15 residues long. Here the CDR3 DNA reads TGTGCCAGCAGGAAAGCAGGGTCTGGTAACACTGAAGCTTTCTTT. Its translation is CASRKAGSGNTEAFF.

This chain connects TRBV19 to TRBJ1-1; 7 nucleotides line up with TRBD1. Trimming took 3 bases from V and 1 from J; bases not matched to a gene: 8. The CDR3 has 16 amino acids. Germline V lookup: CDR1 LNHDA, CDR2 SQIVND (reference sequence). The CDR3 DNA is TGTGCCAGTAGTATTATGAGAGGGGGCTCGAACACTGAAGCTTTCTTT. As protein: CASSIMRGGSNTEAFF.

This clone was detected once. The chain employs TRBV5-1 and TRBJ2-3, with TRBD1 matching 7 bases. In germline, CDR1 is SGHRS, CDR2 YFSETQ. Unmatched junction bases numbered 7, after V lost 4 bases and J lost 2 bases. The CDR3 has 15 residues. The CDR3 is CASSRQGPHTDTQYF. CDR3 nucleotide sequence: TGCGCCAGCAGCCGACAGGGCCCCCACACAGATACGCAGTATTTT.

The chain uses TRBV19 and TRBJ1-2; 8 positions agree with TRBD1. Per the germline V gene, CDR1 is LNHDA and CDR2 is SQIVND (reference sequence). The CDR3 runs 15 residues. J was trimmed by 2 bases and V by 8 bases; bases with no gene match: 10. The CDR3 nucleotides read TGTGCCAGTGGGGGAGCAGGGGGCGACAACTATGGCTACACCTTC. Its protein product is CASGGAGGDNYGYTF.

CDR3 residues: CASRAGGDYGYTF. CDR3 DNA sequence: TGTGCCAGCCGGGCGGGGGGGGACTATGGCTACACCTTC. The chain recombines TRBV6-5 with TRBJ1-2, with TRBD1 as a possible D gene (5 bases). Germline V lookup: CDR1 MNHEY, CDR2 SVGAGI. V was shortened by 8 bases and J by 3 bases, with 13 bases between the two germline ends. This CDR3 has 13 amino acids.

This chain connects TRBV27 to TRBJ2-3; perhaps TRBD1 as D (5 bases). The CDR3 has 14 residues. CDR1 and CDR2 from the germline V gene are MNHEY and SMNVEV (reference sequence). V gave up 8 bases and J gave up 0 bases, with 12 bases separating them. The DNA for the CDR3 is TGTGCCAGCCTACAGGATGCAAGCACAGATACGCAGTATTTT. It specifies CASLQDASTDTQYF.

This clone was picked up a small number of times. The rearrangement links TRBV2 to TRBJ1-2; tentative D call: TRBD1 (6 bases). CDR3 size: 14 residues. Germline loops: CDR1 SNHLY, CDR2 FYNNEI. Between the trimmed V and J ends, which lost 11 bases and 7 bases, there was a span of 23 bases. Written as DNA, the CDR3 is TGTGCCCGCCGGCGGACAGCTTCAACTGGTGGCTACACCTTC. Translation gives CARRRTASTGGYTF. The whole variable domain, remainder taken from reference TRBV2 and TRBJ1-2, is EPEVTQTPSHQVTQMGQEVILRCVPISNHLYFYWYRQILGQKVEFLVSFYNNEISEKSEIFDDQFSVERPDGSNFTLKIRSTKLEDSAMYFCARRRTASTGGYTFGSGTRLTVV.

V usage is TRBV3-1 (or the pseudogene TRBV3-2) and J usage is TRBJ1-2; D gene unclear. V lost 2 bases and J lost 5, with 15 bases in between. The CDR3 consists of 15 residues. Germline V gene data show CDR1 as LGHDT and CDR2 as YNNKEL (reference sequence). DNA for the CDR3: TGTGCCAGCAGCCAATCCGGGTTCAATGGATATGGCTACACCTTC. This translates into CASSQSGFNGYGYTF.